These T cell receptor beta chains were read from a single sample in a study of lymphopenia after photon versus proton radiotherapy. Measured with immunoSEQ multiplex PCR; TCRdb has only the in-frame clones, and not every one. This sample yields approximately 20,000 clones, of which 75% to 95% are seen a single time; about 6% belongs to the top ten. The specimen was peripheral blood, collected from a patient treated with photon-based radiotherapy. The receptors originated from a man in his 60s with pancreatic cancer. Both conserved end residues are part of each CDR3. Each record gives: clone size, V gene, CDR3 length, J gene, D gene, CDR3 DNA, CDR3 protein. A D gene is named only where the DNA matches it firmly. Part of the rows lack a size; the others show once, few, many or a class for expanded clones.

.,TRBV5-5,15,TRBJ1-1,.,TGTGCCAGCAGCGTAAGTCTGGTATCGAACACTGAAGCTTTCTTT,CASSVSLVSNTEAFF
.,TRBV30,17,TRBJ2-7,TRBD2,TGTGCCTGGAATAGCGGAGCGGGATTCGTCGGGTCCTACGAGCAGTACTTC,CAWNSGAGFVGSYEQYF
.,TRBV5-1,14,TRBJ2-1,.,TGCGCCAGCAGCTTAGGCCCGATCTACAATGAGCAGTTCTTC,CASSLGPIYNEQFF
once,TRBV7-2,17,TRBJ2-6,.,TGTGCCAGCAGCTCCCAAGCAGGGATAGCTGGGGCCAACGTCCTGACTTTC,CASSSQAGIAGANVLTF
.,TRBV11-3,15,TRBJ2-1,TRBD2,TGTGCCAGCAGCCGGGGACTAGCGGGGGGAGGTGAGCAGTTCTTC,CASSRGLAGGGEQFF
.,TRBV7-9,12,TRBJ1-4,.,TGTGCCAGCAGCTTATCAACGGAAAAACTGTTTTTT,CASSLSTEKLFF
.,TRBV30,14,TRBJ1-6,.,TGTGCCTGGAGTGAAAAACGCTATAATTCACCCCTCCACTTT,CAWSEKRYNSPLHF
.,TRBV4-1,17,TRBJ2-6,.,TGCGCCAGCAGCCACCCGGGACGGAGCTCTGGGGCCAACGTCCTGACTTTC,CASSHPGRSSGANVLTF
.,TRBV4-2,16,TRBJ2-1,TRBD2,TGTGCCAGCAGCCAACAGAGACTAGCGGGCATTAATGAGCAGTTCTTC,CASSQQRLAGINEQFF
.,TRBV5-1,14,TRBJ2-7,.,TGCGCCAGCAGCGATCCGCGGTTACGGAACGAGCAGTACTTC,CASSDPRLRNEQYF
.,TRBV5-1,15,TRBJ2-7,.,TGCGCCAGCAGCCACCAAGGTCCTAGCTCCTACGAGCAGTACTTC,CASSHQGPSSYEQYF
.,TRBV19,18,TRBJ2-4,TRBD2,TGTGCCAGTAGTACCCCCTCTAGCGGGGGTTACCGAGGGAACATTCAGTACTTC,CASSTPSSGGYRGNIQYF
.,TRBV19,15,TRBJ1-6,.,TGTGCCAGTAGTTCTCCGACAGGTATTAATTCACCCCTCCACTTT,CASSSPTGINSPLHF
.,TRBV7-9,15,TRBJ1-1,.,TGTGCCAGCAGCCCAGACACCCCCGGCAACACTGAAGCTTTCTTT,CASSPDTPGNTEAFF
.,TRBV7-9,12,TRBJ2-2,.,TGTGCCAGCATTAGGCTCGACCGCGAGCTGTTTTTT,CASIRLDRELFF
once,TRBV6-1,16,TRBJ1-6,.,TGTGCCAGCAGTGAAAGGATGGTCGGGGGGATTTCACCCCTCCACTTT,CASSERMVGGISPLHF
.,TRBV1,16,TRBJ1-5,.,TGCACCAGCAGCCAAGAACAGGGGTCGCGCAATCAGCCCCAGCATTTT,CTSSQEQGSRNQPQHF
.,TRBV6-5,12,TRBJ2-5,.,TGTGCCAGCGGCCAAGGGCGCGAGACCCAGTACTTC,CASGQGRETQYF
.,TRBV30,12,TRBJ1-2,.,TGTGCCTTTCAGAGGGGAGGCGCGTACTACACCTTC,CAFQRGGAYYTF
.,TRBV19,17,TRBJ2-2,TRBD2,TGTGCCAGTAGTATCCTCACTAGCGGGGATCGCACCGGGGAGCTGTTTTTT,CASSILTSGDRTGELFF
.,TRBV4-3,16,TRBJ1-3,.,TGCGCCAGCAGCCAAGATCCGAGTTTCTCTGGAAACACCATATATTTT,CASSQDPSFSGNTIYF
.,TRBV4-1,16,TRBJ1-2,TRBD1,TGCGCCAGCAGCCAAGCGCCTGACAGGGGATTGTTTGGCTACACCTTC,CASSQAPDRGLFGYTF